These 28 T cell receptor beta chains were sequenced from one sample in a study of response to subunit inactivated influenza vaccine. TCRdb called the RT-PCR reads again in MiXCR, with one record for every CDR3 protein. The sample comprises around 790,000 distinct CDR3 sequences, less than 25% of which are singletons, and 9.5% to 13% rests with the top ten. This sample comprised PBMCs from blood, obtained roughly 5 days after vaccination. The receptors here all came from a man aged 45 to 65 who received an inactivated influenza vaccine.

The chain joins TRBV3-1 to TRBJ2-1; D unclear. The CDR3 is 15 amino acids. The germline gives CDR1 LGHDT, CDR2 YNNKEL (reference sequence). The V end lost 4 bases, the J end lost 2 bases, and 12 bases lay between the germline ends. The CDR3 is CASSPRARTYNEQFF. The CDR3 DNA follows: TGTGCCAGCAGCCCAAGGGCCAGAACCTACAATGAGCAGTTCTTC.

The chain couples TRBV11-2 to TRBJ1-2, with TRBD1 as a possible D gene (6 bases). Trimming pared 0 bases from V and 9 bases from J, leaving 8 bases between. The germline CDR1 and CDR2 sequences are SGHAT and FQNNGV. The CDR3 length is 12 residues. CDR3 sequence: CASSLDRGRYTF. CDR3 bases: TGTGCCAGCAGCTTAGACAGGGGACGCTACACCTTC.

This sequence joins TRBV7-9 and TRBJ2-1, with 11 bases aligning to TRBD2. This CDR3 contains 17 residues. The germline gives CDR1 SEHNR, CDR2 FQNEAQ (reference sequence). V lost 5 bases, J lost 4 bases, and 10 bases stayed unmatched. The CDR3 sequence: CASSRGKLAGDYNEQFF. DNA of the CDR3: TGTGCCAGCAGCAGGGGGAAACTAGCGGGGGATTACAATGAGCAGTTCTTC.

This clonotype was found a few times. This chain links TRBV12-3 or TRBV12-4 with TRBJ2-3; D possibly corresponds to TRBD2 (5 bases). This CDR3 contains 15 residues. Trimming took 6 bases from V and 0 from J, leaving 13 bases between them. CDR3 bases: TGTGCCAGCAGCCCCCGGGGAGAGAGCACAGATACGCAGTATTTT. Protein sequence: CASSPRGESTDTQYF.

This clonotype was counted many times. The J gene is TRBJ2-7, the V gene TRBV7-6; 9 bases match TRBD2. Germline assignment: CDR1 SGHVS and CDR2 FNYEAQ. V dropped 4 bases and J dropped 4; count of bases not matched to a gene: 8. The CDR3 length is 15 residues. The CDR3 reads CASSYVAGEGYEQYF. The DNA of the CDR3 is TGTGCCAGCAGCTACGTAGCGGGAGAAGGGTACGAGCAGTACTTC.

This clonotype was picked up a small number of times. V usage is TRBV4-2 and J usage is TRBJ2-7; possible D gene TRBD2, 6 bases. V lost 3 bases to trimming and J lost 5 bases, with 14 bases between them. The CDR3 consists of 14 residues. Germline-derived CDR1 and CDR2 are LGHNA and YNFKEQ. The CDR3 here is CASSQGRRGNEQYF. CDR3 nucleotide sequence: TGTGCCAGCAGCCAGGGCCGGAGGGGTAACGAGCAGTACTTC.

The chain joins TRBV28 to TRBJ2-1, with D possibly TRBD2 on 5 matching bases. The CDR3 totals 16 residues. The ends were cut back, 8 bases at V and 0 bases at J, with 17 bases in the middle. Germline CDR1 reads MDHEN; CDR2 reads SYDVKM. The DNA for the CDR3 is TGTGCCAGCCGCCTTGTTGTAGGGAGCTCCTACAATGAGCAGTTCTTC. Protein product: CASRLVVGSSYNEQFF.

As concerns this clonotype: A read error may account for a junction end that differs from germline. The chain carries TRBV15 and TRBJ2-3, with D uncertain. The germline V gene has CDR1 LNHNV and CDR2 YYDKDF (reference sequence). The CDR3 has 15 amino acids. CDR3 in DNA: TGTGCCACCAGCAGAGCGGGCGCAAGCACAGATACGCAGTTTTTT. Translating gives CATSRAGASTDTQFF.

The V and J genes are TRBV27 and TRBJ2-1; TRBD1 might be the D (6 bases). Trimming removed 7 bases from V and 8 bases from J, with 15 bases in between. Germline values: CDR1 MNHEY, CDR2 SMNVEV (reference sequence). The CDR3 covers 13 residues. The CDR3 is CASKSGPGDEQFF. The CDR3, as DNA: TGTGCCAGCAAATCGGGACCAGGGGATGAGCAGTTCTTC.

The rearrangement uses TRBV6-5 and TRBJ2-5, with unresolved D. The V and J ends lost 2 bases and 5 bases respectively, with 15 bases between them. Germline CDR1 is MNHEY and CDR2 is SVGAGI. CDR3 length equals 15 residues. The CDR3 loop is CASSYVQERLETQYF. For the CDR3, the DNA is TGTGCCAGCAGTTACGTCCAGGAGAGGTTGGAGACCCAGTACTTC.

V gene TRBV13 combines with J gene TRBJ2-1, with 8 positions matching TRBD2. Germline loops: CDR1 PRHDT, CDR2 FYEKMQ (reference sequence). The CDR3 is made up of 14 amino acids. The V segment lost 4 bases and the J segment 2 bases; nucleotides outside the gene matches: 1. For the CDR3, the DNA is TGTGCCAGCAGCTCGGGGGGGGCCTACAATGAGCAGTTCTTC. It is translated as CASSSGGAYNEQFF.

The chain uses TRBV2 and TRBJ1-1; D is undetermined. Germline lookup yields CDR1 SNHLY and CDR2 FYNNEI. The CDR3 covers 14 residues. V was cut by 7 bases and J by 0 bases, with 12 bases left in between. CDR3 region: CASTLGQMNTEAFF. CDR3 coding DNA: TGTGCCAGCACGTTGGGTCAAATGAACACTGAAGCTTTCTTT.

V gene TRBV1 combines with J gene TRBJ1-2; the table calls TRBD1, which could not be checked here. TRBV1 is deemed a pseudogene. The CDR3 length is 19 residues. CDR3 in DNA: TGCACCAGCAGCCAAGCGTATTCAGACAGGGGTGGCTTTAACTATGGCTACACCTTC. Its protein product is CTSSQAYSDRGGFNYGYTF.

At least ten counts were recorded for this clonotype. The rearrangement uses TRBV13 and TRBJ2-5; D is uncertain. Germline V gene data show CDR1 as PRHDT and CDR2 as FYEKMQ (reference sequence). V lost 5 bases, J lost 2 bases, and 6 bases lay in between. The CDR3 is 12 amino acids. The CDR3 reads CASSATQETQYF. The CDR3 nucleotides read TGTGCCAGCAGCGCCACTCAAGAGACCCAGTACTTC.

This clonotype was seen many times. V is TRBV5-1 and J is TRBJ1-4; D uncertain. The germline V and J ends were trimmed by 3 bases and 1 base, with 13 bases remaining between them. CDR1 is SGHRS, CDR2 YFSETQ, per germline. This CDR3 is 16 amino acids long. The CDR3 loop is CASSWSTSGTNEKLFF. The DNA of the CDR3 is TGCGCCAGCAGCTGGTCCACAAGCGGAACTAATGAAAAACTGTTTTTT. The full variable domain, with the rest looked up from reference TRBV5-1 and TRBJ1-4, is KAGVTQTPRYLIKTRGQQVTLSCSPISGHRSVSWYQQTPGQGLQFLFEYFSETQRNKGNFPGRFSGRQFSNSRSEMNVSTLELGDSALYLCASSWSTSGTNEKLFFGSGTQLSVL.

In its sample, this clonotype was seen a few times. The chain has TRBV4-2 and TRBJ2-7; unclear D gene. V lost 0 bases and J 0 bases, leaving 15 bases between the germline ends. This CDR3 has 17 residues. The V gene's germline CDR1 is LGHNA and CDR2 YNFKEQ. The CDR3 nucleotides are TGTGCCAGCAGCCAAGATCTTTATCTAGTAAGCTCCTACGAGCAGTACTTC. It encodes CASSQDLYLVSSYEQYF.

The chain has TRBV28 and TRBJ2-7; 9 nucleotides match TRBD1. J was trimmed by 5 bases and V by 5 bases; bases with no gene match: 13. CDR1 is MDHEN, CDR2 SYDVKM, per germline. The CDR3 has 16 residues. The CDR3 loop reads CASSPGGTGSLHEQYF. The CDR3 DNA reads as TGTGCCAGCAGTCCCGGGGGGACAGGGAGTCTCCACGAGCAGTACTTC.

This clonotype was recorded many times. CDR3 coding DNA: TGCGCCAGCACCACCGGGGGAGGAAGAGATACGCAGTATTTT. Its protein is CASTTGGGRDTQYF. This chain joins TRBV5-1 and TRBJ2-3; TRBD2 is a possible D gene (6 bases). This CDR3 has 14 residues. Germline loops: CDR1 SGHRS, CDR2 YFSETQ. V gave up 6 bases and J gave up 5 bases, with 16 bases separating them.

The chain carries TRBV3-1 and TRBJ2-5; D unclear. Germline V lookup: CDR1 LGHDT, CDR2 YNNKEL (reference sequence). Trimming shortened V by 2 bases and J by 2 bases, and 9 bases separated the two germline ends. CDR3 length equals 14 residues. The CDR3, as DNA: TGTGCCAGCAGCCAAAGGGTGACTCAAGAGACCCAGTACTTC. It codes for CASSQRVTQETQYF.

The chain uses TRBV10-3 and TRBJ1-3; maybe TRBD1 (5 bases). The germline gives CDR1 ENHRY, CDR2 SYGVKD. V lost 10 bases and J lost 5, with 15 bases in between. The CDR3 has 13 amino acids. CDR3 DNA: TGTGCCACTTATGACAGACTTAGAAACACCATATATTTT. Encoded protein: CATYDRLRNTIYF.

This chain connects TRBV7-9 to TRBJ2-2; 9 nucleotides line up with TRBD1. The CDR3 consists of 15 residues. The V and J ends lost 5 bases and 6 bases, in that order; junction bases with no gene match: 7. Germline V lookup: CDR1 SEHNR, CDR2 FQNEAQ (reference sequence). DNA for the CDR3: TGTGCCAGCAGCGTGGACAGGGGTGGATCCGGGGAGCTGTTTTTT. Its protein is CASSVDRGGSGELFF.

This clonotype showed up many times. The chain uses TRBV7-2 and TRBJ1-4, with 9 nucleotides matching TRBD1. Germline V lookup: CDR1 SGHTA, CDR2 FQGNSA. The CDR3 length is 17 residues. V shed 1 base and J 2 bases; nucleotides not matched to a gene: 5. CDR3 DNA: TGTGCCAGCAGCTTAGGGGACAGGGTGACGACTAATGAAAAACTGTTTTTT. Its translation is CASSLGDRVTTNEKLFF.

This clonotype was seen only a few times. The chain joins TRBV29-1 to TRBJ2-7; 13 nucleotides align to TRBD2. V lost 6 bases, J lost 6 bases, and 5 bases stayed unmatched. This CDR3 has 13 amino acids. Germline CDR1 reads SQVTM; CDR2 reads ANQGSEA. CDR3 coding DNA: TGCAGCGTGTGGACTAGCGGGAGACTCGAGCAGTACTTC. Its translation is CSVWTSGRLEQYF.

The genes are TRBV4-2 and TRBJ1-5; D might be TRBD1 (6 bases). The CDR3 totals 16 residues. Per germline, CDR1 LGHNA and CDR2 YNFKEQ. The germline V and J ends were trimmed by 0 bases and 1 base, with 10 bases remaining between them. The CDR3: CASSQDFDRSNQPQHF. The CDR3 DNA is TGTGCCAGCAGCCAAGATTTTGACAGGAGCAATCAGCCCCAGCATTTT.

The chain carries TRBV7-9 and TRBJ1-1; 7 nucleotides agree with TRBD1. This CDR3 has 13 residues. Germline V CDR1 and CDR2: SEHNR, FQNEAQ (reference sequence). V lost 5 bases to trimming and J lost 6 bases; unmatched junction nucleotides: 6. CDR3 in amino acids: CASSKQGFAEAFF. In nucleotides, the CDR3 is TGTGCCAGCAGCAAACAGGGGTTTGCTGAAGCTTTCTTT.

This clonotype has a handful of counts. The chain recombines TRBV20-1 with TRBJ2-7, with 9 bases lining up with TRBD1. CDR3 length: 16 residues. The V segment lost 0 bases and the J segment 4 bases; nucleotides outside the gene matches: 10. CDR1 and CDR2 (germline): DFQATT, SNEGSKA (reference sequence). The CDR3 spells CSARDQTGTGYYEQYF. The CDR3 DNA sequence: TGCAGTGCTAGAGATCAAACGGGGACAGGGTATTACGAGCAGTACTTC.

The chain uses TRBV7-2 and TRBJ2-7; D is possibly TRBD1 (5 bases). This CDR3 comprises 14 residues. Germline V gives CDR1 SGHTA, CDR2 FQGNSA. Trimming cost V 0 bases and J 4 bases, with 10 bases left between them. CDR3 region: CASSLAGREYEQYF. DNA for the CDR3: TGTGCCAGCAGCTTAGCGGGCAGGGAATACGAGCAGTACTTC.

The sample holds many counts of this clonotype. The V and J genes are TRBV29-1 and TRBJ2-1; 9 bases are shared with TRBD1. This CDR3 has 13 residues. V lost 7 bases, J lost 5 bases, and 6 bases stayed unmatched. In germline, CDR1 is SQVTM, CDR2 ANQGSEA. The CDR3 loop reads CSALGQGNNEQFF. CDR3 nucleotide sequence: TGCAGCGCCCTGGGACAGGGAAACAATGAGCAGTTCTTC.